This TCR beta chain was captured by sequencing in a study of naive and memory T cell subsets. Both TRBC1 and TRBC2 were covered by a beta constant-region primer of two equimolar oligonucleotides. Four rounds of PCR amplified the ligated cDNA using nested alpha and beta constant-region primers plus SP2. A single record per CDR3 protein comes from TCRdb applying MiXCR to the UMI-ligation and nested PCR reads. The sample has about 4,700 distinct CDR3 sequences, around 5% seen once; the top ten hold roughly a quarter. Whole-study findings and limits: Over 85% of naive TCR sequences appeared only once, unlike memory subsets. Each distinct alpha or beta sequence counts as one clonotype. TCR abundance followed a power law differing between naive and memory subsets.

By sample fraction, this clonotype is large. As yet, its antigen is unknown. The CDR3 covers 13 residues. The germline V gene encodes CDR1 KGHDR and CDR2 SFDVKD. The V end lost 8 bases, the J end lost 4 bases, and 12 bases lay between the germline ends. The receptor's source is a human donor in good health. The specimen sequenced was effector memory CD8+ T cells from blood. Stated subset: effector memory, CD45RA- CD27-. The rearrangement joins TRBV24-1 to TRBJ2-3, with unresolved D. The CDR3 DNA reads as TGTGCCACCAAGGATCATCAGGCAGATACGCAGTATTTT. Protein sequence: CATKDHQADTQYF.